The TCR beta chain under discussion was sequenced for a study of T cells in pancreatic ductal adenocarcinoma. General study results and limits: Tumor-versus-blood clonality comparisons may be biased toward lower tumor diversity.

Germline values: CDR1 MNHEY, CDR2 SVGAGI. The V end was cut by 2 bases, the J end by 5 bases, with 16 bases between. This CDR3 is built from 16 residues. The selected patients with pancreatic ductal adenocarcinoma had surgery but no neoadjuvant therapy. Produced via immunoSEQ multiplex PCR; TCRdb's table is partial and in-frame only. In the table there are around 100,000 clones, roughly 95% of which are singletons. As concerns this clone: Its antigen is not identified.

This clonotype was obtained from a human donor with pancreatic ductal adenocarcinoma. The chain has TRBV6-5 and TRBJ2-1; perhaps TRBD2 as D (6 bases). Material for sequencing was PBMCs. CDR3 in amino acids: CASSYRAGQSNNEQFF. CDR3 nucleotide sequence: TGTGCCAGCAGTTACAGGGCGGGGCAATCTAACAATGAGCAGTTCTTC.